These T cell receptor beta chains were read from a single sample in a study of cytomegalovirus exposure and HLA in healthy donors. Sequenced by immunoSEQ multiplex PCR; TCRdb stores in-frame clones only, minus some. The sample has roughly 190,000 clones, 73% seen once. The source material was PBMCs. All receptors come from a woman between 25 and 40 years old in good health and CMV-seronegative. CDR3s include the opening cysteine and the closing phenylalanine or tryptophan. Fields, in order: V gene, J gene, CDR3 protein.

TRBV14,TRBJ1-1,CASSAYGTENTEAFF
TRBV30,TRBJ1-2,CAWSVHDGLNYGYTF
TRBV6-5,TRBJ2-7,CANQRTCYYEQYF
TRBV4-1,TRBJ2-2,CASSQAFLGGGRVGELFF
TRBV6-5,TRBJ1-2,CASSYIGGSGGYTF
TRBV27,TRBJ2-1,CASSSSGRTYNEQFF
TRBV15,TRBJ1-1,CATSRLGSHEAFF
TRBV30,TRBJ1-2,CAWSLVVRYTF
TRBV14,TRBJ2-7,CASSPGIRTDEQYF
TRBV5-4,TRBJ2-5,CASKIRRAQGGETQYF
TRBV5-4,TRBJ2-7,CASSLASGTAGEQYF
TRBV18,TRBJ2-1,CASSPGLAGTYNEQFF
TRBV4-1,TRBJ1-2,CASSQTNLQGGRIYGYTF
TRBV9,TRBJ1-1,CASSVGYGNTEAFF
TRBV7-7,TRBJ2-1,CASSPTSGGIYNEQFF
TRBV11-2,TRBJ1-2,CASSPRTGMNYGYTF
TRBV5-6,TRBJ2-7,CASGLGLAVLGEQYF
TRBV4-1,TRBJ1-3,CASSQGPQGAAGNTIYF
TRBV13,TRBJ2-1,CASIKRVSSYNEQFF
TRBV4-1,TRBJ1-5,CASSQALLEPQHF
TRBV4-2,TRBJ2-2,CASSHPYAETENTGELFF